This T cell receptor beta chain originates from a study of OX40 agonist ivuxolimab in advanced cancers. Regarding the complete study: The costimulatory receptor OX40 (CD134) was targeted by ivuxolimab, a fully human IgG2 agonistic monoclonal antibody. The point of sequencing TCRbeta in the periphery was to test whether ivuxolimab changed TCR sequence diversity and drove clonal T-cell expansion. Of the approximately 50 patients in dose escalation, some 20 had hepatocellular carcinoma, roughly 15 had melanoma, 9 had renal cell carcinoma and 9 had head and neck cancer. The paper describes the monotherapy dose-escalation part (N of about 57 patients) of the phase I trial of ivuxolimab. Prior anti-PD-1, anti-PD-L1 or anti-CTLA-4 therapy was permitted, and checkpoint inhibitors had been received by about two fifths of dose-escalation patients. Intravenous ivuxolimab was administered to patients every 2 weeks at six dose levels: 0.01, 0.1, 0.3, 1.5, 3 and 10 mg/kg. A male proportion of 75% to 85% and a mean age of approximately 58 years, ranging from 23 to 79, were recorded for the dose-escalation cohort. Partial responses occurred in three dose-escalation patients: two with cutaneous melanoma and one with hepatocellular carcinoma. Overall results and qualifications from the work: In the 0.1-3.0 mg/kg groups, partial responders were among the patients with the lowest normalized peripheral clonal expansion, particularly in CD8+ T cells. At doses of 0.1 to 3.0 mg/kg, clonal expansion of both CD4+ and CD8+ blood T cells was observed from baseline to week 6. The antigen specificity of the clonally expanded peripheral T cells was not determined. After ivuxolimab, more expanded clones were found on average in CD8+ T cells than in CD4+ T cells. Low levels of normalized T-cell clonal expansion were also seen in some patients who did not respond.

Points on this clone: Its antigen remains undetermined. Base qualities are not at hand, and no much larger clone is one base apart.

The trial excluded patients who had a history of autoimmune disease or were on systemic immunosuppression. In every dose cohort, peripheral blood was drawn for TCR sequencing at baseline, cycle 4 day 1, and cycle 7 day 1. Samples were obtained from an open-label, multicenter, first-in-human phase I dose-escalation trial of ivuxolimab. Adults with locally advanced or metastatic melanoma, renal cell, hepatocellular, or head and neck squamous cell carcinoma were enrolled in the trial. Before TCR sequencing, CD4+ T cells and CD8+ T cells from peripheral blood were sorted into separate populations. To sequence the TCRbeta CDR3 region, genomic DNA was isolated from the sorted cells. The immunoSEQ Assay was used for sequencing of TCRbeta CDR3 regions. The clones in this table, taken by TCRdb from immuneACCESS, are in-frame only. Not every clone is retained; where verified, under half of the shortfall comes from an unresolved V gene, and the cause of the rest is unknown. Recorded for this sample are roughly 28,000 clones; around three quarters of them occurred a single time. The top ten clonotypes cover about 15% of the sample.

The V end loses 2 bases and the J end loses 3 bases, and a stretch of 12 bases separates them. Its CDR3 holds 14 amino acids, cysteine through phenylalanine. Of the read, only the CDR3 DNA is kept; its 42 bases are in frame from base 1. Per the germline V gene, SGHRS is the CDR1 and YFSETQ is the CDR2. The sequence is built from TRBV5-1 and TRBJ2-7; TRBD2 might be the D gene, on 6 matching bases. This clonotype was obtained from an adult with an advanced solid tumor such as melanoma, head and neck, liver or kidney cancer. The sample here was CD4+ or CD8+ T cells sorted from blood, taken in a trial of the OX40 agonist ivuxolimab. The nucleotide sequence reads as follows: TGCGCCAGCAGCTTAGCTGGAGGGAGCTACGAGCAGTACTTC. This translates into CASSLAGGSYEQYF.